The T cell receptor beta chain under discussion was sequenced for a study of cytomegalovirus exposure and HLA in healthy donors. This clone was detected once. In the PCR, 60 Vbeta and 13 Jbeta primers were used. Libraries were prepared by immunoSEQ multiplex PCR; TCRdb keeps only in-frame clonotypes and omits some of them. Here the sample spans some 110,000 clones, around 80% being singletons. The origin of this receptor is a man in his thirties or forties in good health and CMV-seropositive. Material: PBMCs.

This CDR3 is CASTLRGGVTDTQYF. The CDR3 region has the DNA TGTGCCAGCACCCTTCGCGGGGGGGTTACAGATACGCAGTATTTT. The chain joins TRBV5-8 to TRBJ2-3; TRBD2 aligns across 9 bases. Germline CDR1 is SGHTS and CDR2 is YDEGEE. Germline trimming cut 6 bases from V and 3 bases from J; bases unmatched to any gene: 8. This CDR3 comprises 15 residues.